This T cell receptor beta chain was captured in a study of OX40 agonist ivuxolimab in advanced cancers. Background on the whole study: The costimulatory receptor OX40 (CD134) was targeted by ivuxolimab, a fully human IgG2 agonistic monoclonal antibody. Intravenous ivuxolimab was administered to patients every 2 weeks at six dose levels: 0.01, 0.1, 0.3, 1.5, 3 and 10 mg/kg. Among the 50 to 55 dose-escalation patients, around 19 had hepatocellular carcinoma, roughly 15 melanoma, 9 renal cell carcinoma and 9 head and neck cancer. The dose-escalation cohort was 82.7% male with a mean age of approximately 60 years, ranging from roughly 23 to 79. Prior anti-PD-1, anti-PD-L1 or anti-CTLA-4 therapy was permitted, and approximately 40% of dose-escalation patients had received checkpoint inhibitors. Partial responses were achieved by three dose-escalation patients, of whom one had hepatocellular carcinoma and two had cutaneous melanoma. The point of sequencing TCRbeta in the periphery was to test whether ivuxolimab changed TCR sequence diversity and drove clonal T-cell expansion. The paper reports the monotherapy dose-escalation portion (N ≈ 50 patients) of the phase I ivuxolimab trial. General conclusions and limits of the study: Antigen specificity was not determined for the clonally expanded peripheral T cells. Low levels of normalized T-cell clonal expansion were also seen in some patients who did not respond. On average, CD8+ T cells showed more expanded clones than CD4+ T cells after ivuxolimab. Partial responders in the 0.1-3.0 mg/kg groups had among the lowest normalized peripheral clonal expansion, especially among CD8+ T cells. At doses from 0.1 to 3.0 mg/kg, clonal expansion was seen in both CD4+ and CD8+ blood T cells between baseline and week 6.

V was cut back by 7 bases and J by 0 bases, leaving a gap of 11 bases between them. Counted from cysteine to phenylalanine, this CDR3 has 13 amino acids. Only the CDR3 portion is preserved as DNA: 39 bases, with reading frame beginning at the first base. Reading the germline V gene gives CDR1 SQVTM and CDR2 ANQGSEA. The trial excluded patients who had a history of autoimmune disease or were on systemic immunosuppression. Peripheral blood for TCR sequencing was collected from all dose cohorts at baseline, on cycle 4 day 1, and on cycle 7 day 1. Samples were obtained from an open-label, multicenter, first-in-human phase I dose-escalation trial of ivuxolimab. Adults with locally advanced or metastatic melanoma, renal cell carcinoma, hepatocellular carcinoma or head and neck squamous cell carcinoma were enrolled in the trial. CD4+ and CD8+ T cells were sorted separately from peripheral blood before TCR sequencing.

On this clone itself: The specificity of this receptor is unknown. No much larger clone exists at a distance of one base, and base qualities are not known.

Genomic DNA was isolated from the sorted cells so that the TCRbeta CDR3 region could be sequenced. TCRbeta CDR3 regions were sequenced using the immunoSEQ Assay. TCRdb holds this immuneACCESS table with in-frame rearrangements only. Some clones are missing; in checked studies, unresolved V genes explain under half, and the rest has no known cause. In this sample the table shows some 72,000 clones, 92% of which occur a single time. The top ten hold approximately 0.5% of the sample. Sequencing was performed on CD4+ or CD8+ T cells sorted from blood, taken in a trial of the OX40 agonist ivuxolimab. The TCR was taken from an adult with an advanced solid tumor such as melanoma, head and neck, liver or kidney cancer. Rearrangement joined TRBV29-1 to TRBJ2-3; a tentative D match to TRBD1 spans 6 bases. CDR3 sequence: CSGDTGSTDTQYF. The base sequence is TGCAGCGGTGATACAGGGAGCACAGATACGCAGTATTTT.